This TCR beta chain emerged from a study of B cell selection in AIRE deficiency. Whole-study results and caveats: Healthy donors alone shared about 32% of some 3,300 Treg sequences; patients alone around 8.5%. Patient Tconv cells held roughly a third of Treg sequences shared by healthy donors. Shared Treg sequences were biased toward short CDR3s with few non-templated nucleotide insertions.

In the study's own analysis: Patients' conventional T cells yielded 85,000 to 120,000 distinct TCRbeta sequences; donors' approximately 1.3x10^5. Data came from immunoSEQ multiplex PCR; TCRdb stores just in-frame clones and leaves some out. From that table come the V and J calls and clone size; the DNA was used to work out D and trimming. Here the sample spans some 25,000 clones, 95% to 96% being singletons. Germline V gives CDR1 SGDLS, CDR2 YYNGEE. This CDR3 contains 13 residues. The germline V and J ends were trimmed by 3 bases and 6 bases, with 9 bases remaining between them. Notes on this clone: The antigen remains unidentified.

Conventional CD4 T cells were sorted as CD4+CD127+ cells. The TCR comes from a human donor in good health. The chain is built from TRBV9 and TRBJ2-2; D is perhaps TRBD1 (5 bases). The sequenced sample consisted of CD4+CD127+ conventional T cells sorted from PBMCs. CDR3 DNA sequence: TGTGCCAGCAGCGAGGGGCTGGCCGGGGAGCTGTTTTTT. Protein sequence: CASSEGLAGELFF.